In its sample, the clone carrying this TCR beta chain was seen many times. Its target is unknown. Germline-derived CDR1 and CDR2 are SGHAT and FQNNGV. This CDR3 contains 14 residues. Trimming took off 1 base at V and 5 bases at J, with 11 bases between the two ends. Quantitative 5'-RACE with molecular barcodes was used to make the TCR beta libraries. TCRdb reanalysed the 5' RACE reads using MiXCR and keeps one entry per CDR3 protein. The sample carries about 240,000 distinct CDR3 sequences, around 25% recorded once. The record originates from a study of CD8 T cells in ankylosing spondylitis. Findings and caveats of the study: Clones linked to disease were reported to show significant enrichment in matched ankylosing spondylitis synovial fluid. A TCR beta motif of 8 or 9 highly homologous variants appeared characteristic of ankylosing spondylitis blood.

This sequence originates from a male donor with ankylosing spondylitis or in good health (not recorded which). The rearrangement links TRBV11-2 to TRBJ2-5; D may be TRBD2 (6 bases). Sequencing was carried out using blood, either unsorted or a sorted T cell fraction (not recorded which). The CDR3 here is CASSLGVRGETQYF. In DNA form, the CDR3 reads TGTGCCAGCAGCTTAGGGGTCCGGGGGGAGACCCAGTACTTC.